The clone carrying this T cell receptor (beta chain) was counted at least ten times. Its antigen is not known. Each diagnosis drew on symptoms, thyroxine, TRAb, thyroid ultrasound and orbital computed tomography findings. Blood sampling occurred at first hyperthyroidism diagnosis, ahead of any ophthalmopathy symptoms. Fresh 10 ml peripheral blood yielded PBMCs. This CDR3 spans 15 amino acids. Trimming removed 4 bases at V and 6 bases at J, with 16 bases between. Looked up from germline, CDR1 is KGHDR and CDR2 is SFDVKD. Regions amplified from RNA transcripts were the TCR beta CDR3 regions. The TCR CDR3 was amplified in a first-round RT-PCR using the HTBI primer set. One entry per CDR3 protein, called by TCRdb with MiXCR from the multiplex PCR reads. The sample has approximately 370,000 distinct CDR3 sequences; roughly 17% are singletons. These data are taken from a study of T cells in Graves' hyperthyroidism and ophthalmopathy. Overall study results and limits: Blood held most thyroid clonotypes expanded above 0.001 frequency.

The sample comprised blood. This sequence joins TRBV24-1 and TRBJ2-3, with D perhaps being TRBD1 or TRBD2 (5 bases each). The receptor's source is a woman between 25 and 40 years old with Graves' hyperthyroidism that later progressed to Graves' ophthalmopathy. CDR3 loop: CATSETLGPRDTQYF. The CDR3 nucleotides read TGTGCCACCAGTGAGACCTTGGGACCACGGGATACGCAGTATTTT.